Below, one TCR beta chain is given with its context. Profiled with immunoSEQ multiplex PCR; TCRdb holds only in-frame clones, not every one. The profile covers about 72,000 clones, with roughly 85% appearing a single time and around 32% taken by the ten largest. This specimen comes from a study of blood T cell repertoires in COVID-19. Trimming pared 2 bases from V and 7 bases from J, leaving 15 bases between. The CDR3 contains 15 residues. CDR1 and CDR2 from the germline V gene are MNHEY and SMNVEV (reference sequence). The TCR originated in a woman older than 75 with active or convalescent COVID-19. The chain has TRBV27 and TRBJ1-5; D possibly corresponds to TRBD1 (5 bases). Sequencing used peripheral blood. The CDR3 DNA reads TGTGCCAGCAGTTTACAGGGCGGATCCGGCCAGCCCCAGCATTTT. Translated, it gives CASSLQGGSGQPQHF.